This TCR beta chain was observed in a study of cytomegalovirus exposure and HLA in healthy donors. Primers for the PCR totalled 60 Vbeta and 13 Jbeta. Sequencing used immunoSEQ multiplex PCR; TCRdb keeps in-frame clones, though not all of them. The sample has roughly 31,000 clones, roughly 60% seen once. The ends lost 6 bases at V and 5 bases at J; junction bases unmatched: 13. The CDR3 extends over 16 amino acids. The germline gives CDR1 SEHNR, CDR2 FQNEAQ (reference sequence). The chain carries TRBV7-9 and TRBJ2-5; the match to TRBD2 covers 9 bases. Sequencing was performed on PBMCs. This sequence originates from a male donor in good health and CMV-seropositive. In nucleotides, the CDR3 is TGTGCCAGCAGAAGAGACAAGCGGGGGGCACTGGAGACCCAGTACTTC. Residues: CASRRDKRGALETQYF.